The 13 T cell receptor beta chains listed next were all sequenced from one sample in a study of vaccination effects on CD4 cells after COVID-19. Antigens for these TCRs are unknown. Antigen-specific CD4+ T cells were expanded (with viral peptide pools) by the ViraFEST assay ahead of sequencing. Around day 10 of culture, CD4+ T cells were separated out. Participants were vaccinated with two doses of either the BNT162b2 or mRNA-1273 vaccine. Profiling relied on immunoSEQ multiplex PCR, and the TCRdb table lists in-frame clones only, not all of them. The sample holds more than 35,000 clones, approximately 82% seen once. Material: CD4+ T cells from PBMCs cultured with HCoV-NL63 spike peptides, obtained after COVID-19 vaccination. The origin of the receptors is a human donor who received a COVID-19 vaccine. Some clones in this sample may be carry-over from other donors' samples.

The rearrangement uses TRBV5-1 and TRBJ2-7; D may be TRBD2 (5 bases). The CDR3 sequence is 15 residues long. Trimming removed 3 bases at V and 4 bases at J, with 17 bases between. Germline loops: CDR1 SGHRS, CDR2 YFSETQ. The CDR3, as DNA: TGCGCCAGCAGCTCCGATGGGAGCAACCAATACGAGCAGTACGTC. Its protein product is CASSSDGSNQYEQYV.

The rearrangement joins TRBV18 to TRBJ2-3, with TRBD2 matching 11 bases. Germline CDR1 and CDR2: KGHSH and LQKENI. The CDR3 length is 18 residues. J gave up 5 bases and V 1 base, and 11 bases lay outside the gene matches. CDR3 protein: CASSPRGLAASGVDTQYF. In DNA, the CDR3 is TGTGCCAGCTCACCACGGGGACTAGCGGCCTCAGGGGTAGATACGCAGTATTTT. The full variable domain, in which reference TRBV18 and TRBJ2-3 provide the parts outside the CDR3, is NAGVMQNPRHLVRRRGQEARLRCSPMKGHSHVYWYRQLPEEGLKFMVYLQKENIIDESGMPKERFSAEFPKEGPSILRIQQVVRGDSAAYFCASSPRGLAASGVDTQYFGPGTRLTVL.

This rearrangement joins TRBV30 to TRBJ2-3; D possibly corresponds to TRBD1 (7 bases). Germline-derived CDR1 and CDR2 are GTSNPN and SVGIG (reference sequence). CDR3 length: 13 amino acids. Deletions cut 8 bases from V and 3 bases from J, with 15 bases between. In nucleotides, the CDR3 is TGTGCCCGAAAGGAGGGGGCGACAGATACGCAGTATTTT. Translated: CARKEGATDTQYF.

V gene TRBV19 combines with J gene TRBJ1-2, with D tentatively TRBD1 (6 bases). The germline gives CDR1 LNHDA, CDR2 SQIVND (reference sequence). V was pared by 8 bases and J by 2 bases, with 12 bases between. The CDR3 consists of 13 residues. CDR3 in DNA: TGTGCCAGTTCCCGTACAGGGAACTATGGCTACACCTTC. Translated: CASSRTGNYGYTF. Full variable domain (outside the CDR3, taken from reference TRBV19 and TRBJ1-2): DGGITQSPKYLFRKEGQNVTLSCEQNLNHDAMYWYRQDPGQGLRLIYYSQIVNDFQKGDIAEGYSVSREKKESFPLTVTSAQKNPTAFYLCASSRTGNYGYTFGSGTRLTVV.

The chain uses TRBV11-2 and TRBJ1-2, with D perhaps matching TRBD1 (5 bases). The germline V and J ends were trimmed by 6 bases and 8 bases, with 19 bases remaining between them. The germline V gene has CDR1 SGHAT and CDR2 FQNNGV. This CDR3 is 14 amino acids long. The CDR3 region is CASRTGTRFGGYTF. The DNA for the CDR3 is TGTGCCAGCAGGACGGGGACTCGCTTCGGGGGCTACACCTTC.

The chain is built from TRBV6-5 and TRBJ2-7; possible D gene TRBD1, 6 bases. This CDR3 has 14 amino acids. The V gene lost 9 bases and the J gene lost 9 bases, with 24 bases spanning the gap. Germline V gives CDR1 MNHEY, CDR2 SVGAGI. The CDR3 DNA sequence: TGTGCCAGTGTCCGGGACAACGACTACTACCCGCAGTACGTC. Residues: CASVRDNDYYPQYV.

This clone showed up just a few times. The V and J genes are TRBV18 and TRBJ1-1, with unresolved D. Trimming cost V 3 bases and J 11 bases, with 13 bases left between them. The germline V gene has CDR1 KGHSH and CDR2 LQKENI. This CDR3 has 12 amino acids. The CDR3 loop reads CASSPRNAGAFF. Here the CDR3 DNA reads TGTGCCAGCTCACCCAGGAACGCGGGGGCTTTCTTT.

CDR3 amino acids: CASSTTQGNIQYF. The CDR3 DNA reads as TGTGCCAGCAGCACAACCCAGGGAAACATTCAGTACTTC. The chain joins TRBV7-2 to TRBJ2-4, with D perhaps matching TRBD1 (5 bases). Germline CDR1 and CDR2: SGHTA and FQGNSA. V was shortened by 5 bases and J by 6 bases, with 11 bases between the two germline ends. The CDR3 has 13 residues.

The CDR3 DNA sequence: TGTGCCAGCAGTTCGCGGGACAGGGGAGGTAACACTGAAGCTTTCTTT. It is translated as CASSSRDRGGNTEAFF. This sequence joins TRBV6-5 and TRBJ1-1, with 10 bases identical to TRBD1. CDR3 length: 16 amino acids. Unmatched junction bases numbered 7, after V lost 4 bases and J lost 2 bases. Germline loops: CDR1 MNHEY, CDR2 SVGAGI.

The chain is built from TRBV6-5 and TRBJ2-3, with 8 bases identical to TRBD1. In germline, CDR1 is MNHEY, CDR2 SVGAGI. The CDR3 is made up of 11 amino acids. J gave up 4 bases and V 10 bases, and 1 base lay outside the gene matches. The DNA of the CDR3 is TGTGCCACACAGGGGGCAGATACGCAGTATTTT. Its translation is CATQGADTQYF.

The chain uses TRBV2 and TRBJ2-3; no clear D gene. CDR1 and CDR2 (germline): SNHLY, FYNNEI. V gave up 8 bases and J gave up 7 bases, with 13 bases separating them. The CDR3 runs 12 residues. The CDR3 spells CASLLSPNTQYF. The DNA of the CDR3 is TGTGCCAGCCTCCTTTCCCCCAATACGCAGTATTTT.

The V and J genes are TRBV6-5 and TRBJ2-2; no reliable D call. Germline V gene data show CDR1 as MNHEY and CDR2 as SVGAGI. Deletions cut 5 bases from V and 6 bases from J, with 13 bases between. The CDR3 extends over 14 amino acids. In nucleotides, the CDR3 is TGTGCCAGCAGTCGCAAGATTAGTTCCGGGGAGCTGTTTTTT. Protein: CASSRKISSGELFF.

The chain combines TRBV6-6 with TRBJ2-1; possibly TRBD2 for D (7 bases). CDR3 length: 15 residues. V dropped 0 bases and J dropped 4 bases, with 10 bases sitting between them. Germline values: CDR1 MNHNY, CDR2 SVGAGI (reference sequence). DNA for the CDR3: TGTGCCAGCAGTTACTCGGGGGGGCTGTACAATGAGCAGTTCTTC. It codes for CASSYSGGLYNEQFF.